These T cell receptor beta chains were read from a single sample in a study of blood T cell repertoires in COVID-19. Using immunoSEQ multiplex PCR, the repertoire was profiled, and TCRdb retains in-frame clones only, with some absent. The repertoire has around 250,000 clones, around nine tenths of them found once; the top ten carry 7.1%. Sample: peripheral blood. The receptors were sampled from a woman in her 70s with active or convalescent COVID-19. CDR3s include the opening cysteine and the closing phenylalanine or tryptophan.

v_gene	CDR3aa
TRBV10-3	CATRTGNSNQPQHF
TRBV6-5	CASSSGQGGNTEAFF
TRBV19	CASKGSNQPQHF
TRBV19	CASSPRDRSTGNTIYF
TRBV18	CASSLQGSVSPLHF
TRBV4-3	CASSQRGQLINEKLFF
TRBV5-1	CASSLALQGAETQYF
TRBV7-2	CASSLEGRHTDTQYF
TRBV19	CASSIRTSQPQHF
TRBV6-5	CASTIGVGPGYTF
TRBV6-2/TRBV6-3	CASSPSGRTGELFF
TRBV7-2	CASSLGPTYGYTF
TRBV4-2	CASSQENGAVDEQYF
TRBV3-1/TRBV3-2	CASSPAEGTLNEQFF
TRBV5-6	CASSLRTGRWSEQYF
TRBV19	CASTAGTGGNQPQHF
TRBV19	CASSMYGVNQPQHF
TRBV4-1	CASNYRDIGSDGYTF
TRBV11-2	CASSLRGPSGNTIYF
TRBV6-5	CASSFTSANTEAFF
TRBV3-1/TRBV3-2	CASSQTIGRSTEAFF
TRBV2	CASRVQQGNTEAFF
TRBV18	CASSRKGGTEAFF
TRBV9	CASSALGTTGETQYF
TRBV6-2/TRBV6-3	CASSSPHQPRQGEDEQYF
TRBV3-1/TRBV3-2	CASRKEALRNTEAFF
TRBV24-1	CATSDALKDRDGYTF
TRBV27	CASSSSAGRARSYGYTF
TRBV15	CATSTYGGNQPQHF
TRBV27	CASSDSYKVYEQYF
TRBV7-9	CASSFRMATNEKLFF